A selection of T cell receptor beta chains follows, all from one sample in a study of cytomegalovirus exposure and HLA in healthy donors. Sequencing used immunoSEQ multiplex PCR; TCRdb keeps in-frame clones, though not all of them. Here the sample spans roughly 170,000 clones, 80% being singletons. Sequences were obtained from PBMCs. Receptors originate from a boy aged 10-17 years in good health and CMV-seronegative. Each CDR3 is given with its conserved first and last residue. The order of the fields is D gene, V gene, clone size, J gene, CDR3 DNA, CDR3 protein. The D gene is left open where the match is weak. A clone size is listed for some rows: how often the clone was seen (once, few, many), or a class if it is expanded.

D gene: TRBD2
V gene: TRBV7-6
clone size: -
J gene: TRBJ2-1
CDR3 DNA: TGTGCCAGCAGCTCCGGACTAGCGGGAGCATACTCCTACAATGAGCAGTTCTTC
CDR3 protein: CASSSGLAGAYSYNEQFF

D gene: -
V gene: TRBV2
clone size: -
J gene: TRBJ2-6
CDR3 DNA: TGTGCCAGCACCCAAACGGCAGGGGCTGGGGCCAACGTCCTGACTTTC
CDR3 protein: CASTQTAGAGANVLTF

D gene: TRBD1
V gene: TRBV6-4
clone size: few
J gene: TRBJ2-3
CDR3 DNA: TGTGCCAGCAGCCAAGGACAGGGGGCGTACACGGATACGCAGTATTTT
CDR3 protein: CASSQGQGAYTDTQYF

D gene: TRBD1
V gene: TRBV7-9
clone size: -
J gene: TRBJ1-2
CDR3 DNA: TGTGCCAGCAGCCACGACAGGGCCCAATATGGCTACACCTTC
CDR3 protein: CASSHDRAQYGYTF

D gene: -
V gene: TRBV19
clone size: -
J gene: TRBJ1-4
CDR3 DNA: TGTGCCAGTAGTATAATAGGGAGTGAAAAACTGTTTTTT
CDR3 protein: CASSIIGSEKLFF

D gene: TRBD1
V gene: TRBV29-1
clone size: -
J gene: TRBJ1-1
CDR3 DNA: TGCAGCCCCGATGGACAGGCTCGGCCCACTGAAGCTTTCTTT
CDR3 protein: CSPDGQARPTEAFF

D gene: -
V gene: TRBV7-2
clone size: -
J gene: TRBJ1-2
CDR3 DNA: TGTGCCAGCAGCTTAGGGAGGCGGGCAAACTATGGCTACACCTTC
CDR3 protein: CASSLGRRANYGYTF

D gene: TRBD2
V gene: TRBV12-5
clone size: -
J gene: TRBJ2-1
CDR3 DNA: TGTGCTAGTGGTTTAGTACTAGCGGGAAACAATGAGCAGTTCTTC
CDR3 protein: CASGLVLAGNNEQFF

D gene: TRBD2
V gene: TRBV10-1
clone size: -
J gene: TRBJ2-5
CDR3 DNA: TGCGCCAGCAGTGAGTCCGGGGGGGAGGTGGAGACCCAGTACTTC
CDR3 protein: CASSESGGEVETQYF

D gene: -
V gene: TRBV6-6
clone size: few
J gene: TRBJ1-4
CDR3 DNA: TGTGCCAGCAGTTACCCCGCCCTGAGGAAAGACGGAAAACTGTTTTTT
CDR3 protein: CASSYPALRKDGKLFF